Listed below are T cell receptor beta chains from one sample, sequenced in a study of blood T cell repertoires in COVID-19. This table comes from immunoSEQ multiplex PCR, and its TCRdb copy is limited to in-frame clones, with some not included. This table has fewer than 140,000 clones, about 64% appearing once. The sequenced material came from peripheral blood. The receptors stem from a human donor with acute or convalescent COVID-19. The donor label of this sample is uncertain. Both conserved end residues are part of each CDR3. Each record gives: CDR3 protein, CDR3 DNA, D gene, J gene, clone size, V gene. The D gene is left open where the match is weak. Clone size is not always given. Where it is, it says once, few, many or a class for expanded clones.

CDR3 protein: CASSVKNSGGPRYEQYF; CDR3 DNA: TGTGCCAGCAGCGTAAAAAATAGCGGGGGGCCTCGTTACGAGCAGTACTTC; D gene: TRBD2; J gene: TRBJ2-7; clone size: -; V gene: TRBV7-8
CDR3 protein: CASSFQGAYEQYF; CDR3 DNA: TGCGCCAGCAGCTTCCAGGGGGCCTACGAGCAGTACTTC; D gene: TRBD1; J gene: TRBJ2-7; clone size: once; V gene: TRBV5-1
CDR3 protein: CASTRGNQPQHF; CDR3 DNA: TGTGCCAGCACCAGGGGCAATCAGCCCCAGCATTTT; D gene: -; J gene: TRBJ1-5; clone size: -; V gene: TRBV2
CDR3 protein: CASSPAGLAGLYF; CDR3 DNA: TGTGCCAGCTCACCAGCAGGACTAGCGGGGCTGTACTTC; D gene: TRBD2; J gene: TRBJ2-5; clone size: once; V gene: TRBV18
CDR3 protein: CASSPWGATEAFF; CDR3 DNA: TGTGCCAGCTCACCCTGGGGAGCGACTGAAGCTTTCTTT; D gene: -; J gene: TRBJ1-1; clone size: once; V gene: TRBV18
CDR3 protein: CASSSGQVAAEQYF; CDR3 DNA: TGTGCCAGCAGTTCCGGACAGGTTGCCGCCGAGCAGTACTTC; D gene: TRBD1; J gene: TRBJ2-7; clone size: -; V gene: TRBV6-5
CDR3 protein: CASSRANTDTQYF; CDR3 DNA: TGTGCCAGCTCGCGGGCGAACACAGATACGCAGTATTTT; D gene: -; J gene: TRBJ2-3; clone size: -; V gene: TRBV12-3/TRBV12-4
CDR3 protein: CASSSNGARRNEQFF; CDR3 DNA: TGTGCCAGCTCATCAAATGGGGCCCGCAGAAATGAGCAGTTCTTC; D gene: -; J gene: TRBJ2-1; clone size: -; V gene: TRBV6-4
CDR3 protein: CASRPTGNTEAFF; CDR3 DNA: TGTGCCAGCAGACCAACAGGGAACACTGAAGCTTTCTTT; D gene: -; J gene: TRBJ1-1; clone size: -; V gene: TRBV5-4
CDR3 protein: CASRSQNSYNSPLHF; CDR3 DNA: TGTGCCAGCAGGTCACAGAACTCCTATAATTCACCCCTCCACTTT; D gene: -; J gene: TRBJ1-6; clone size: once; V gene: TRBV7-9
CDR3 protein: CASNLTRDNYGYTF; CDR3 DNA: TGTGCCAGCAACTTAACCCGGGATAACTATGGCTACACCTTC; D gene: -; J gene: TRBJ1-2; clone size: -; V gene: TRBV7-2
CDR3 protein: CASSQLSNEQFF; CDR3 DNA: TGTGCCAGCAGCCAACTAAGCAATGAGCAGTTCTTC; D gene: -; J gene: TRBJ2-1; clone size: -; V gene: TRBV3-1/TRBV3-2
CDR3 protein: CASSLTAFNQPQHF; CDR3 DNA: TGTGCCAGCAGCCTAACAGCCTTCAATCAGCCCCAGCATTTT; D gene: -; J gene: TRBJ1-5; clone size: -; V gene: TRBV7-8